A selection of T cell receptor beta chains follows, all from one sample in a study of blood T cell repertoires in COVID-19. Profiling relied on immunoSEQ multiplex PCR, and the TCRdb table lists in-frame clones only, not all of them. The sample has about 160,000 clones; around four fifths are singletons. Sequenced input: PBMCs or T cells enriched from blood (not recorded which). These TCRs come from a man aged 45 to 65 who had recovered from COVID-19. Each CDR3 is given with its conserved first and last residue. A D gene is named only where the DNA matches it firmly. For some rows the clone size is stated as once, few or many, or as a class when expanded; others skip it.

v_gene	d_gene	j_gene	abundance	CDR3aa	CDR3nt
TRBV6-5	TRBD1	TRBJ1-2	once	CASRRAGGGGGYTF	TGTGCCAGCAGGCGAGCAGGGGGCGGCGGTGGCTACACCTTC
TRBV30	NA	TRBJ1-1	NA	CAWIRANTEAFF	TGTGCCTGGATTCGCGCGAACACTGAAGCTTTCTTT
TRBV7-2	TRBD1	TRBJ1-2	NA	CASSLGGQGASRYGYTF	TGTGCCAGCAGCTTAGGGGGACAGGGGGCCTCTCGGTATGGCTACACCTTC
TRBV6-5	TRBD1	TRBJ1-5	NA	CASRTTGLGYQPQHF	TGTGCCAGCAGAACGACAGGGCTCGGTTATCAGCCCCAGCATTTT
TRBV7-2	NA	TRBJ1-1	NA	CASSLLVKNTEAFF	TGTGCCAGCAGCTTATTAGTAAAGAACACTGAAGCTTTCTTT
TRBV6-5	NA	TRBJ2-5	NA	CASGYTGETQYF	TGTGCCAGCGGCTACACGGGAGAGACCCAGTACTTC
TRBV6-5	NA	TRBJ1-5	NA	CASTRELEQPQHF	TGTGCCAGCACTCGGGAGTTGGAGCAGCCCCAGCATTTT
TRBV11-3	TRBD1	TRBJ1-2	NA	CASSPEGQSYYGYTF	TGTGCCAGCAGCCCGGAGGGACAGAGCTACTATGGCTACACCTTC
TRBV29-1	NA	TRBJ1-1	NA	CSVHWRTAGDSEAFF	TGCAGCGTTCATTGGAGGACGGCGGGGGACTCTGAAGCTTTCTTT
TRBV11-1	TRBD1	TRBJ1-2	NA	CASSSAGGSYGYTF	TGTGCCAGCAGCTCAGCAGGGGGCTCTTATGGCTACACCTTC
TRBV6-4	TRBD1	TRBJ1-6	once	CASSGRQGRLESPLHF	TGTGCCAGCAGCGGGAGACAGGGAAGGTTGGAGTCACCCCTCCACTTT
TRBV11-2	TRBD1	TRBJ1-4	NA	CASSPGQGATNEKLFF	TGTGCCAGCAGCCCCGGACAGGGGGCAACTAATGAAAAACTGTTTTTT
TRBV11-2	NA	TRBJ1-2	NA	CASSSAPGGGVDGYTF	TGTGCCAGCAGCTCGGCCCCCGGGGGGGGAGTGGATGGCTACACCTTC
TRBV6-5	TRBD1	TRBJ2-5	NA	CASRAGTGAETQYF	TGTGCCAGCAGGGCAGGGACAGGGGCGGAGACCCAGTACTTC
TRBV19	TRBD1	TRBJ1-2	NA	CASSIRAGQGAGYTF	TGTGCCAGTAGTATTAGAGCGGGACAGGGGGCGGGCTACACCTTC
TRBV6-5	NA	TRBJ2-7	NA	CASSSTDSSSYEQYF	TGTGCCAGCAGTTCAACGGACAGTAGCTCCTACGAGCAGTACTTC
TRBV6-5	NA	TRBJ2-3	few	CASIFHHRGSDTQYF	TGTGCCAGCATTTTTCACCACCGGGGATCAGATACGCAGTATTTT
TRBV3-1/TRBV3-2	NA	TRBJ1-4	NA	CASSQELGRGDEKLFF	TGTGCCAGCAGCCAAGAGCTAGGTCGCGGAGATGAAAAACTGTTTTTT
TRBV5-6	TRBD1	TRBJ1-2	NA	CASSPRQGGDYGYTF	TGTGCCAGCAGCCCTAGACAGGGCGGGGACTATGGCTACACCTTC